This record concerns one TCR beta chain sequence. Its target is not known. Trimming cost V 6 bases and J 5 bases, with 23 bases left between them. There are 17 residues in the CDR3. Generated by immunoSEQ multiplex PCR, the TCRdb table keeps only in-frame clones and is missing some. The data show about 100,000 clones, with roughly nine tenths seen just once and over 3% held by the top ten. This entry comes from a study of T cell responses to AZD1222 COVID-19 vaccine. The study's findings and limits: At study baseline, merely five or six AZD1222 recipients were seropositive.

The receptor's source is an adult in good health. This specimen was peripheral blood, taken on day 0 of MenACWY control vaccination. The rearrangement joins TRBV23-1 to TRBJ1-5, with D perhaps matching TRBD1 (5 bases). TRBV23-1 falls under the ORF class, with uncertain function. The CDR3 reads CASRGVGSGCVYQPQHF. CDR3 sequence (DNA): TGCGCCAGCAGGGGGGTGGGCTCCGGGTGTGTGTATCAGCCCCAGCATTTT.